The 21 T cell receptor beta chains below all came from one sample that was sequenced in a study of patients and donors after allogeneic stem cell transplantation. A single record per CDR3 protein comes from TCRdb applying MiXCR to the RT-PCR reads. The sample has 80,000 to 90,000 distinct CDR3 sequences; about 48% are singletons. The sample consisted of blood, either unsorted or a sorted T cell fraction (not recorded which). The receptors derive from a human donor who was either an allogeneic HSCT recipient or a stem cell or donor lymphocyte infusion donor (not recorded which). It is not recorded whose cells these are; they may come from a transplant donor.

The chain employs TRBV28 and TRBJ2-1; 7 positions agree with TRBD2. Germline V gives CDR1 MDHEN, CDR2 SYDVKM. The CDR3 contains 16 residues. J was trimmed by 8 bases and V by 6 bases; bases with no gene match: 16. The CDR3: CASRYPAGERWYEQFF. The CDR3 nucleotides are TGTGCCAGCAGATACCCGGCGGGAGAGCGTTGGTATGAGCAGTTCTTC.

This clonotype was seen a few times. The J gene is TRBJ1-2, the V gene TRBV7-9; 9 bases agree with TRBD1. Germline loops: CDR1 SEHNR, CDR2 FQNEAQ (reference sequence). The V segment lost 3 bases and the J segment 4 bases; nucleotides outside the gene matches: 9. The CDR3 runs to 16 residues. The CDR3 reads CASSFGTGTGIYGYTF. CDR3 DNA sequence: TGTGCCAGCAGCTTCGGTACCGGGACAGGGATCTATGGCTACACCTTC.

Only a few counts were recorded for this clonotype. The chain is built from TRBV5-1 and TRBJ1-3; D gene unclear. Germline values: CDR1 SGHRS, CDR2 YFSETQ. Trimming shortened V by 5 bases and J by 3 bases, and 9 bases separated the two germline ends. This CDR3 comprises 13 residues. In DNA form, the CDR3 reads TGCGCCAGCAGGGTCACAGTTGGAAACACCATATATTTT. Encoded protein: CASRVTVGNTIYF.

The J gene is TRBJ2-2, the V gene TRBV7-9, with a possible D match to TRBD1 (5 bases). CDR3 length equals 17 residues. Germline V gene lookup returns CDR1 SEHNR and CDR2 FQNEAQ (reference sequence). V lost 5 bases to trimming and J lost 0 bases, with 16 bases between them. CDR3 DNA sequence: TGTGCCAGCAGCCCGGCGACAGCAACTTCGAACACCGGGGAGCTGTTTTTT. It translates to CASSPATATSNTGELFF.

A few counts support this clonotype. The chain links TRBV25-1 to TRBJ1-5; D is unclear. The germline CDR1 and CDR2 sequences are MGHDK and SYGVNS. V gave up 1 base and J gave up 6 bases, with 10 bases separating them. The CDR3 is made up of 14 amino acids. This CDR3 is CASSELAVGQPQHF. The CDR3 region has the DNA TGTGCCAGCAGTGAATTGGCCGTAGGTCAGCCCCAGCATTTT.

The chain combines TRBV20-1 with TRBJ1-2; 9 nucleotides agree with TRBD1. J lost 5 bases, V lost 2 bases, and 6 bases had no gene match. The germline V gene has CDR1 DFQATT and CDR2 SNEGSKA (reference sequence). The CDR3 contains 14 residues. CDR3 in DNA: TGCAGTGCTAGAACCGACAGGGGGGGATATGGCTACACCTTC. Its protein is CSARTDRGGYGYTF.

This clonotype was seen more than once but under ten times. The rearrangement links TRBV7-9 to TRBJ1-2, with a possible D match to TRBD1 (6 bases). CDR3 size: 16 residues. CDR1 and CDR2 (germline): SEHNR, FQNEAQ (reference sequence). Trimming took off 6 bases at V and 5 bases at J, with 22 bases between the two ends. Here the CDR3 DNA reads TGTGCCAGCAGTCCTACTCGACGACAGGATCGGTATGGCTACACCTTC. It encodes CASSPTRRQDRYGYTF.

This clonotype was counted many times. The chain is built from TRBV3-1 and TRBJ1-4, with TRBD1 as a possible D gene (6 bases). Trimming left V 0 bases short and J 3 bases short, with 11 bases between. The germline gives CDR1 LGHDT, CDR2 YNNKEL (reference sequence). This CDR3 is built from 16 residues. The CDR3 loop reads CASSQEQGTANEKLFF. CDR3 in DNA: TGTGCCAGCAGCCAAGAACAGGGTACTGCTAATGAAAAACTGTTTTTT.

This clonotype was observed a few times. This rearrangement joins TRBV4-1 to TRBJ1-4; tentative D call: TRBD1 (6 bases). With 5 bases removed from V and 0 bases from J, the gap between germline ends came to 22 bases. The CDR3 consists of 19 residues. CDR1 and CDR2 from the germline V gene are MGHRA and YSYEKL. CDR3 DNA sequence: TGCGCCAGCAGCGGAAGAGGGAGGGGGGAAACTGCAACTAATGAAAAACTGTTTTTT. Protein sequence: CASSGRGRGETATNEKLFF.

This clonotype was seen a few times. This chain uses TRBV7-9 with TRBJ1-3; possibly TRBD1 for D (5 bases). The CDR3 length is 14 residues. CDR1 is SEHNR, CDR2 FQNEAQ, per germline (reference sequence). The V end lost 5 bases, the J end lost 4 bases, and 12 bases lay between the germline ends. This CDR3 is CASSRGAGGNTIYF. The CDR3 DNA sequence: TGTGCCAGCAGCCGCGGGGCGGGAGGAAACACCATATATTTT.

V gene TRBV29-1 combines with J gene TRBJ2-3, with 10 bases fitting TRBD2. V lost 7 bases, J lost 1 base, and 5 bases stayed unmatched. Germline CDR1 SQVTM, CDR2 ANQGSEA. This CDR3 is built from 14 residues. The CDR3 reads CSAGTSVRTDTQYF. The CDR3 DNA sequence: TGCAGCGCTGGGACTAGCGTCCGCACAGATACGCAGTATTTT.

This chain joins TRBV19 and TRBJ1-1; a weak D match, TRBD1 (6 bases). Looked up from germline, CDR1 is LNHDA and CDR2 is SQIVND (reference sequence). V was clipped by 5 bases and J by 3 bases, with 10 bases between them. The CDR3 has 13 residues. The CDR3 nucleotides are TGTGCCAGTAGTGCACAGGGATACACTGAAGCTTTCTTT. This sequence encodes CASSAQGYTEAFF.

The J gene is TRBJ2-2, the V gene TRBV12-3 or TRBV12-4; 10 bases fit TRBD2. The CDR3 length is 15 residues. Trimming took 2 bases from V and 4 from J; bases not matched to a gene: 1. The CDR3 spells CASSLSGRATGELFF. The CDR3, as DNA: TGTGCCAGCAGTTTAAGCGGGAGGGCCACCGGGGAGCTGTTTTTT.

The chain carries TRBV20-1 and TRBJ1-2; TRBD1 might be the D (6 bases). The CDR3 length is 12 residues. Germline V gene sequence: CDR1 DFQATT, CDR2 SNEGSKA (reference sequence). V lost 5 bases and J lost 3, with 10 bases in between. The DNA for the CDR3 is TGCAGTGCTTGGACAGCCGACTATGGCTACACCTTC. It encodes CSAWTADYGYTF.

The genes are TRBV7-2 and TRBJ1-2, with 7 positions matching TRBD1. CDR1 SGHTA and CDR2 FQGNSA come from the germline V gene. CDR3 length: 13 amino acids. V shed 5 bases, J shed 7 bases, and the junction held 7 bases outside the gene matches. The CDR3 loop is CASSLTGESGYTF. DNA for the CDR3: TGTGCCAGCAGCCTCACAGGGGAGTCTGGCTACACCTTC.

This clonotype occurred a few times. The chain combines TRBV28 with TRBJ1-2, with D hard to call. There are 15 residues in the CDR3. Germline V gives CDR1 MDHEN, CDR2 SYDVKM. The germline V and J ends were trimmed by 4 bases and 1 base, with 13 bases remaining between them. CDR3 bases: TGTGCCAGCAGTTCCCAACTCTCCTATAACTATGGCTACACCTTC. Its protein is CASSSQLSYNYGYTF.

The chain uses TRBV20-1 and TRBJ2-7; TRBD2 matches at 9 bases. Per the germline V gene, CDR1 is DFQATT and CDR2 is SNEGSKA (reference sequence). The J segment lost 4 bases and the V segment lost 6 bases, leaving 7 bases of the junction unmatched. This CDR3 is built from 13 residues. The CDR3 reads CSAKGLAPYEQYF. CDR3 bases: TGCAGTGCCAAGGGACTAGCCCCTTACGAGCAGTACTTC.

This clonotype was seen just once. This sequence joins TRBV5-1 and TRBJ2-7, with a possible D match to TRBD1 (6 bases). Trimming stripped 0 bases from V and 2 bases from J, with 6 bases between. CDR1 is SGHRS and CDR2 is YFSETQ in the germline V gene. The CDR3 has 13 amino acids. This chain's CDR3 is CASSLDRAYEQYF. In DNA, the CDR3 is TGCGCCAGCAGCTTGGACAGGGCCTACGAGCAGTACTTC.

The V and J genes are TRBV20-1 and TRBJ1-1; D possibly corresponds to TRBD1 (6 bases). Germline lookup yields CDR1 DFQATT and CDR2 SNEGSKA (reference sequence). This CDR3 spans 14 amino acids. Trimming cost V 4 bases and J 0 bases, with 12 bases left between them. The CDR3 loop reads CSANSGEVNTEAFF. CDR3 nucleotide sequence: TGCAGTGCTAACTCAGGGGAGGTGAACACTGAAGCTTTCTTT.

This clonotype was observed a few times. V gene TRBV4-1 combines with J gene TRBJ1-1; maybe TRBD1 (5 bases). Germline V gene sequence: CDR1 MGHRA, CDR2 YSYEKL. This CDR3 spans 14 amino acids. V was clipped by 0 bases and J by 10 bases, with 15 bases between them. The DNA of the CDR3 is TGCGCCAGCAGCCAAGACCAGGGTTTGGTTCGAGCTTTCTTT. The encoded protein is CASSQDQGLVRAFF.

This clonotype appeared a few times. The chain links TRBV4-3 to TRBJ1-4; possibly TRBD1 for D (5 bases). Germline V gene lookup returns CDR1 LGHNA and CDR2 YSLEER. V dropped 0 bases and J dropped 5 bases, with 10 bases sitting between them. CDR3 length: 15 amino acids. CDR3 coding DNA: TGCGCCAGCAGCCAAGATCGACAGAACAATGAAAAACTGTTTTTT. It codes for CASSQDRQNNEKLFF.